The 5 T cell receptor beta chains presented below share a single source sample, sequenced in a study of T cells in localized non-small cell lung cancer. Clones were read by immunoSEQ multiplex PCR, and TCRdb kept only the in-frame ones, dropping some. Counted here are 30,000 to 40,000 clones, more than 70% occurring once; the ten biggest clones make up approximately 4%. Sequencing was performed on peripheral blood, taken before any cancer treatment. These receptors all come from a woman aged 40-70 years with stage I lung adenocarcinoma.

The gene calls are TRBV4-3 and TRBJ2-3; D possibly corresponds to TRBD2 (6 bases). V dropped 2 bases and J dropped 3 bases, with 9 bases sitting between them. CDR1 LGHNA and CDR2 YSLEER come from the germline V gene. The CDR3 runs to 14 residues. CDR3 protein: CASSQRGTTDTQYF. CDR3 sequence (DNA): TGCGCCAGCAGCCAACGGGGGACGACAGATACGCAGTATTTT.

This clone is a singleton in its sample. This sequence joins TRBV9 and TRBJ2-5, with D unresolved. Germline values: CDR1 SGDLS, CDR2 YYNGEE. The CDR3 contains 13 residues. Trimming took off 1 base at V and 4 bases at J, with 8 bases between the two ends. The CDR3 DNA follows: TGTGCCAGCAGCGTATCCCATCCAGAGACCCAGTACTTC. Its protein is CASSVSHPETQYF. Full variable domain (remainder filled in from reference TRBV9 and TRBJ2-5): DSGVTQTPKHLITATGQRVTLRCSPRSGDLSVYWYQQSLDQGLQFLIQYYNGEERAKGNILERFSAQQFPDLHSELNLSSLELGDSALYFCASSVSHPETQYFGPGTRLLVL.

The V and J genes are TRBV11-2 and TRBJ1-4, with no clear D. Germline CDR1 reads SGHAT; CDR2 reads FQNNGV. V lost 1 base, J lost 8 bases, and 5 bases lay in between. The length of the CDR3 is 12 residues. The chain's CDR3 is CASSLVREKLFF. CDR3 in DNA: TGTGCCAGCAGCTTAGTTCGAGAAAAACTGTTTTTT.

V and J are TRBV18 and TRBJ1-5, with D unclear. CDR3 length: 15 residues. Trimming removed 4 bases at V and 0 bases at J, with 10 bases between. Germline CDR1 and CDR2: KGHSH and LQKENI. The CDR3 nucleotides are TGTGCCAGCTCACTACAAGGTTATAGCAATCAGCCCCAGCATTTT. It encodes CASSLQGYSNQPQHF.

The count of this clone is one. The rearrangement uses TRBV29-1 and TRBJ2-1; D unresolved. V was pared by 6 bases and J by 5 bases, with 5 bases between. Germline CDR1 reads SQVTM; CDR2 reads ANQGSEA. The CDR3 runs to 10 residues. CDR3: CSVGHNEQFF. The CDR3 nucleotides read TGCAGCGTCGGACACAATGAGCAGTTCTTC.